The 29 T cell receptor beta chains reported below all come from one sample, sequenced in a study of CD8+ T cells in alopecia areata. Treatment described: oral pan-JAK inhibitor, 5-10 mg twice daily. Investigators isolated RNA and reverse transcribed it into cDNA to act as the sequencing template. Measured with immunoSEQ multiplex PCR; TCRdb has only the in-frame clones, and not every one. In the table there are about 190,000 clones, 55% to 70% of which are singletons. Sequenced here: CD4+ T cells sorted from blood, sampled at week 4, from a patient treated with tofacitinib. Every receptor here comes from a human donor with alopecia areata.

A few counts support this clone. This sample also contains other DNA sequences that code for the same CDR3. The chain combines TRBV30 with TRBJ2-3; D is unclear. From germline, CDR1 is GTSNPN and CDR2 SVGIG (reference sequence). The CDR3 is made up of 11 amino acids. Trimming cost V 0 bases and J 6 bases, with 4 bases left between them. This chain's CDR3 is CAWSVPDTQYF. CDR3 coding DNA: TGTGCCTGGAGTGTACCGGATACGCAGTATTTT.

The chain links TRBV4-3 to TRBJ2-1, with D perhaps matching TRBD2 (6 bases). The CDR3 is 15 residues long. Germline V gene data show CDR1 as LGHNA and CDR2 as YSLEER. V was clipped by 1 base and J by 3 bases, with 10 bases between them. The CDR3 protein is CASSQGGERYNEQFF. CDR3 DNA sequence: TGCGCCAGCAGCCAAGGGGGGGAGCGCTACAATGAGCAGTTCTTC.

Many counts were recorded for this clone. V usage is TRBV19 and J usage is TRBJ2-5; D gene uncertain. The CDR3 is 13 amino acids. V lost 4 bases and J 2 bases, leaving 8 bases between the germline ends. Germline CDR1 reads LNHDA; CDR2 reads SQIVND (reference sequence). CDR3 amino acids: CASSRSPQETQYF. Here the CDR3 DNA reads TGTGCCAGTAGTAGGTCTCCACAAGAGACCCAGTACTTC.

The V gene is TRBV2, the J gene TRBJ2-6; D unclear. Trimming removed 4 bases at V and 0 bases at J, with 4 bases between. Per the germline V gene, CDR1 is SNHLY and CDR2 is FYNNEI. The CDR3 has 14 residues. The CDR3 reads CASSVSSGANVLTF. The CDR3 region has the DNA TGTGCCAGCAGTGTTTCCTCTGGGGCCAACGTCCTGACTTTC.

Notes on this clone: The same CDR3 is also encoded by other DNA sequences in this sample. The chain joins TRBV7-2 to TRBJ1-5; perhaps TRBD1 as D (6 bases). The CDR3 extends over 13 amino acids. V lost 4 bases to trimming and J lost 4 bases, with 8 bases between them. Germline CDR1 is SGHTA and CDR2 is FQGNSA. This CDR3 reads CASSSRGNQPQHF. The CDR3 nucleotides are TGTGCCAGCAGCTCCAGGGGTAATCAGCCCCAGCATTTT.

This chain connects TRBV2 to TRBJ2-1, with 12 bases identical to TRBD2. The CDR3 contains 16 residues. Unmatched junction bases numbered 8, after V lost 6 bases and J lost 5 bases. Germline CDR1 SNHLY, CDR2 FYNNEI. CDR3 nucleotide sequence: TGTGCCAGCAGGGAGTGGACTAGCGGGGAGAACAATGAGCAGTTCTTC. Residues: CASREWTSGENNEQFF.

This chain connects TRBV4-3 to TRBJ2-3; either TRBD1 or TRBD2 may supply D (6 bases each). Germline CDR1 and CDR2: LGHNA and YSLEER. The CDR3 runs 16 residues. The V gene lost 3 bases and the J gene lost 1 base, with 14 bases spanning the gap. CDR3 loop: CASSQSRGLRTDTQYF. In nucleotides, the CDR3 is TGCGCCAGCAGCCAGAGCAGGGGACTCCGCACAGATACGCAGTATTTT.

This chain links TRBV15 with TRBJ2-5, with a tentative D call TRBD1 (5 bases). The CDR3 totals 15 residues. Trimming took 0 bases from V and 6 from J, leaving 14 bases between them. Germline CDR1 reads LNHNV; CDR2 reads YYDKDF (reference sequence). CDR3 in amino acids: CATSRDRTTEKTQYF. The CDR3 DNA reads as TGTGCCACCAGCAGAGATCGGACAACAGAAAAGACCCAGTACTTC.

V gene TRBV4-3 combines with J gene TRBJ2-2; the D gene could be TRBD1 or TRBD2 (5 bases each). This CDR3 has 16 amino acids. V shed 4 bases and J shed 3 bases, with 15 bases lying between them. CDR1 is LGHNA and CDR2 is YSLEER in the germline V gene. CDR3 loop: CASSLRRGADTGELFF. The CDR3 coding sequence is TGCGCCAGCAGCCTCCGCCGAGGGGCCGACACCGGGGAGCTGTTTTTT.

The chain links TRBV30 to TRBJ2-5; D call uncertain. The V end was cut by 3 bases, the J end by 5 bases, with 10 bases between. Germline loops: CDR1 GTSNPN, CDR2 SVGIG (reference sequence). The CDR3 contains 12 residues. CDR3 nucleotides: TGTGCCTGGAGGGAACTACTTGAGACCCAGTACTTC. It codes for CAWRELLETQYF. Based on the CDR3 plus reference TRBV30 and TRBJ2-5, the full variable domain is SQTIHQWPATLVQPVGSPLSLECTVEGTSNPNLYWYRQAAGRGLQLLFYSVGIGQISSEVPQNLSASRPQDRQFILSSKKLLLSDSGFYLCAWRELLETQYFGPGTRLLVL.

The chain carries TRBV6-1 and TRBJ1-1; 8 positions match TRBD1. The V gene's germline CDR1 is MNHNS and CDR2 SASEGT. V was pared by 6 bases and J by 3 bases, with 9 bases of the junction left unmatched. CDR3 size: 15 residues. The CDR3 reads CASRQGDIGDTEAFF. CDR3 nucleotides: TGTGCCAGCAGACAGGGGGACATCGGGGACACTGAAGCTTTCTTT.

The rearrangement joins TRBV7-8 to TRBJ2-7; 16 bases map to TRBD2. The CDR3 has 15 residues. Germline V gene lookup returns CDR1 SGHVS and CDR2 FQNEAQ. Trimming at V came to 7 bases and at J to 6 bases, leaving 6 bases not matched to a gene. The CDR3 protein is CASKPGLAGGREQYF. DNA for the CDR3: TGTGCCAGCAAACCGGGACTAGCGGGGGGGCGCGAGCAGTACTTC.

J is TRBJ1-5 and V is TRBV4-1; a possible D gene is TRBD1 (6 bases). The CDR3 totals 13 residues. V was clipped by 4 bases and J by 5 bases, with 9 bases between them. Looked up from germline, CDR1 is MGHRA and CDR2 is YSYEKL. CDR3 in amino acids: CASSPSGDQPQHF. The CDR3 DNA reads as TGCGCCAGCAGCCCCTCAGGGGATCAGCCCCAGCATTTT.

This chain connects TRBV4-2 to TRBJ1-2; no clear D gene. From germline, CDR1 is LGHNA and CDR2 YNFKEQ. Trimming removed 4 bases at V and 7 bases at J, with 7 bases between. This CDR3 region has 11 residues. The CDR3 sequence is CASSLEGGYTF. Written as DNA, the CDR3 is TGTGCCAGCAGCCTAGAAGGTGGCTACACCTTC.

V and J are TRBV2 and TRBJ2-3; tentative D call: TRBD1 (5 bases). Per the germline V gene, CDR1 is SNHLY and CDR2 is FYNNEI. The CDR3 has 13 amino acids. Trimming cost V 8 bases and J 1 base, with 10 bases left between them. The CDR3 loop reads CASSGWGTDTQYF. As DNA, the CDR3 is TGTGCCAGCTCAGGGTGGGGCACAGATACGCAGTATTTT.

CDR3 region: CAWSAMETQYF. As DNA, the CDR3 is TGTGCCTGGAGTGCGATGGAGACCCAGTACTTC. The rearrangement links TRBV30 to TRBJ2-5; D not certain. Per germline, CDR1 GTSNPN and CDR2 SVGIG (reference sequence). V gave up 1 base and J gave up 5 bases, with 5 bases separating them. The CDR3 contains 11 residues.

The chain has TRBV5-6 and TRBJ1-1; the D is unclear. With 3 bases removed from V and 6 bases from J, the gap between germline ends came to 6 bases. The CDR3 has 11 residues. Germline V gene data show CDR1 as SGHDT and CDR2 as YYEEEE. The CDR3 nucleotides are TGTGCCAGCAGCTGGCAGGCTGAAGCTTTCTTT. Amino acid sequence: CASSWQAEAFF.

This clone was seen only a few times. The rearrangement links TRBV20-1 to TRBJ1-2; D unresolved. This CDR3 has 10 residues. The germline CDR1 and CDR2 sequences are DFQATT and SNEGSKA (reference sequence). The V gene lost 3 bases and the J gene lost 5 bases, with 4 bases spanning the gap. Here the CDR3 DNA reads TGCAGTGCTAGGTGGTATGGCTACACCTTC. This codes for CSARWYGYTF.

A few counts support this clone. CDR3 in DNA: TGTGCCAGCAGCTTAGACAGGGAATGGGTGAACACTGAAGCTTTCTTT. This translates into CASSLDREWVNTEAFF. The gene calls are TRBV7-9 and TRBJ1-1; perhaps TRBD1 as D (6 bases). V lost 1 base, J lost 0 bases, and 12 bases lay in between. CDR1 is SEHNR, CDR2 FQNEAQ, per germline (reference sequence). The CDR3 spans 16 residues.

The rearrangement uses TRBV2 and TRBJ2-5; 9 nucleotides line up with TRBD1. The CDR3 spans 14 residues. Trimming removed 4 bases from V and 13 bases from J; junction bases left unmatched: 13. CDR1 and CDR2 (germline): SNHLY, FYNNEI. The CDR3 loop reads CASSGTGGSLPLYF. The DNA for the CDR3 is TGTGCCAGCAGTGGTACAGGGGGCTCATTACCATTGTACTTC. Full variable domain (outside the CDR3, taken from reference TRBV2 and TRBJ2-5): EPEVTQTPSHQVTQMGQEVILRCVPISNHLYFYWYRQILGQKVEFLVSFYNNEISEKSEIFDDQFSVERPDGSNFTLKIRSTKLEDSAMYFCASSGTGGSLPLYFGPGTRLLVL.

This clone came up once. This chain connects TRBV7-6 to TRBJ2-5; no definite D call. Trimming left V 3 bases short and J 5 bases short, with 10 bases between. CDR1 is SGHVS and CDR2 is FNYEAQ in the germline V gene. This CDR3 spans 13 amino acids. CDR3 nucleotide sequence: TGTGCCAGCAGCTTTGGGCCTGGGGAGACCCAGTACTTC. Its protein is CASSFGPGETQYF.

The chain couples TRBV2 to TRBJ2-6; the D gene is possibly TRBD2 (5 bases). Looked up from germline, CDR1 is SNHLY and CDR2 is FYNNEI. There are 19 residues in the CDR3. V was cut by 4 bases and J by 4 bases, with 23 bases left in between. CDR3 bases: TGTGCCAGCAGTGCCACCCCGGTAGGGTCCGCGGGCGGGGCCAACGTCCTGACTTTC. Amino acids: CASSATPVGSAGGANVLTF.

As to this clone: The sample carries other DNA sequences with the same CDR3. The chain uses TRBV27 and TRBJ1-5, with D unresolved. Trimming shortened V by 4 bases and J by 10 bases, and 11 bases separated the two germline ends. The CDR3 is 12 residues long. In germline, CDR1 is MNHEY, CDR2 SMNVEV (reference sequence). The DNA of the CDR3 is TGTGCCAGCAGTTCTCTGGGTCAACCCCAGCATTTT. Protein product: CASSSLGQPQHF.

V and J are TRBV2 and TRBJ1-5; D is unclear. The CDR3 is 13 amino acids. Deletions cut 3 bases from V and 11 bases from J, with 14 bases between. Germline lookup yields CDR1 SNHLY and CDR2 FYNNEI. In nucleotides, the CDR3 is TGTGCCAGCAGTGATAGCGGGAGAAGGGCCCAGCATTTT. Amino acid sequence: CASSDSGRRAQHF.

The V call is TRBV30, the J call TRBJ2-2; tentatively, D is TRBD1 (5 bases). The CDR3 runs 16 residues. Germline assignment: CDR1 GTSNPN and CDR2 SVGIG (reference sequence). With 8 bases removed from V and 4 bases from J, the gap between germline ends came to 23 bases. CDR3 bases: TGTGCCGTTGGGGCAGTCTCAGCAAGGGGCACCGGGGAGCTGTTTTTT. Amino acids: CAVGAVSARGTGELFF.

The CDR3 DNA follows: TGTGCCTGGAGTCTGCGTGGGGGCGCTGAAGCTTTCTTT. As protein: CAWSLRGGAEAFF. The chain employs TRBV30 and TRBJ1-1; perhaps TRBD1 as D (6 bases). The V gene's germline CDR1 is GTSNPN and CDR2 SVGIG (reference sequence). V shed 2 bases and J shed 6 bases, with 13 bases lying between them. The CDR3 runs to 13 residues.

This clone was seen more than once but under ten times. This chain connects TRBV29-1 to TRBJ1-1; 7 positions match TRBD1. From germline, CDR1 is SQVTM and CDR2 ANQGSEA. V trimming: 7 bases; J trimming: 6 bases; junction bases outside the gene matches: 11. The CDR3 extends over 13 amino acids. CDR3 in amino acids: CSGSRDSRSEAFF. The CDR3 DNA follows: TGCAGCGGGTCGAGGGACAGTAGGTCTGAAGCTTTCTTT.

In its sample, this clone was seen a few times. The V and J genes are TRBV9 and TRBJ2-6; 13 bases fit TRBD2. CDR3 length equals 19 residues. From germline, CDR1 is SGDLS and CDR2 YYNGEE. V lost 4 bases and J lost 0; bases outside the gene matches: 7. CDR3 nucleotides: TGTGCCAGCAGCATGACTAGCGGGGGGCCCACCTCTGGGGCCAACGTCCTGACTTTC. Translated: CASSMTSGGPTSGANVLTF.

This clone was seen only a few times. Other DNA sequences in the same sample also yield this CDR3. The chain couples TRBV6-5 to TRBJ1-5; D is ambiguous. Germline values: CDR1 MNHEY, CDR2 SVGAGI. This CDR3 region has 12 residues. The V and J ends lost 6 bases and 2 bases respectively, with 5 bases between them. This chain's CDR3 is CASRTGNQPQHF. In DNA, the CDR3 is TGTGCCAGCAGGACTGGCAATCAGCCCCAGCATTTT.